The present T cell receptor beta chain was sequenced within a study of beta chain features in type 1 diabetes. Study findings and constraints: TCRB CDR3s were moderately but significantly shorter in Type 1 diabetes patients in all four CD4+ subsets.

This clone was picked up a small number of times. Its specificity is not known. CDR3 length equals 14 residues. The V gene end was trimmed by 10 bases and the J gene end by 2 bases; junction bases not matched to a gene: 5. Per the germline V gene, CDR1 is LNHDA and CDR2 is SQIVND (reference sequence). The study reverse transcribed the entire isolated RNA, so it sequenced expressed TCRB transcripts. Data came from immunoSEQ multiplex PCR; TCRdb stores just in-frame clones and leaves some out. The sample has about 320,000 clones, around 15% seen once. Sequencing was performed on central memory CD4+ T cells from blood. This TCR came from a man aged 25-40 years in good health. The chain employs TRBV19 and TRBJ2-3; 11 nucleotides agree with TRBD2. DNA of the CDR3: TGTGCCACCACTAGCGGGGGCCACACAGATACGCAGTATTTT. It encodes CATTSGGHTDTQYF.